The 24 T cell receptor beta chains presented below share a single source sample, sequenced in a study of T cell repertoires in cytomegalovirus infection. One entry per CDR3 protein, called by TCRdb with MiXCR from the reads. This sample has approximately 150,000 distinct CDR3 sequences, with roughly a sixth found just once. Sample: CD8+ T cells from PBMCs. These receptors were taken from a human donor in good health (CMV status not recorded). Some clones in this sample may be carry-over from other donors' samples.

This clonotype was seen more than once but under ten times. The rearrangement joins TRBV7-2 to TRBJ2-7; tentatively, D is TRBD1 (6 bases). The V gene lost 1 base and the J gene lost 0 bases, with 16 bases spanning the gap. The CDR3 runs 17 residues. CDR1 and CDR2 (germline): SGHTA, FQGNSA. The CDR3 spells CASSLGIGNRVSYEQYF. Here the CDR3 DNA reads TGTGCCAGCAGCTTAGGGATTGGAAACAGGGTCTCCTACGAGCAGTACTTC.

The chain has TRBV6-6 and TRBJ1-1; perhaps TRBD1 as D (6 bases). Deletions cut 2 bases from V and 6 bases from J, with 10 bases between. CDR1 and CDR2 (germline): MNHNY, SVGAGI (reference sequence). The CDR3 consists of 13 residues. The CDR3, as DNA: TGTGCCAGCAGTTACGGGGGGCTCGCTGAAGCTTTCTTT. It yields the protein CASSYGGLAEAFF.

This clonotype was counted between two and nine times. The chain uses TRBV7-2 and TRBJ2-5; TRBD1 matches 10 bases. Germline V gives CDR1 SGHTA, CDR2 FQGNSA. The V segment lost 5 bases and the J segment 8 bases; nucleotides outside the gene matches: 11. CDR3 length: 15 amino acids. The CDR3 reads CASSRGQGTWDTQYF. DNA for the CDR3: TGTGCCAGCAGCCGGGGACAGGGGACGTGGGACACCCAGTACTTC.

The chain joins TRBV7-9 to TRBJ2-1, with 9 bases identical to TRBD1. The CDR3 runs 16 residues. Germline lookup yields CDR1 SEHNR and CDR2 FQNEAQ (reference sequence). Losses at the gene ends were 5 bases for V and 4 bases for J; bases not matched to a gene: 9. CDR3 in DNA: TGTGCCAGCAGCCCCCGGCGGGACAGGGCATACAATGAGCAGTTCTTC. Residues: CASSPRRDRAYNEQFF.

The chain carries TRBV7-9 and TRBJ2-7, with TRBD1 matching 7 bases. There are 18 residues in the CDR3. Germline loops: CDR1 SEHNR, CDR2 FQNEAQ (reference sequence). J lost 6 bases, V lost 5 bases, and 22 bases had no gene match. This CDR3 is CASSLLVTPGQITPEQYF. The DNA for the CDR3 is TGTGCCAGCAGCCTATTAGTTACACCGGGACAGATAACTCCCGAGCAGTACTTC. Together with reference TRBV7-9 and TRBJ2-7, the CDR3 gives the full variable domain: DTGVSQNPRHKITKRGQNVTFRCDPISEHNRLYWYRQTLGQGPEFLTYFQNEAQLEKSRLLSDRFSAERPKGSFSTLEIQRTEQGDSAMYLCASSLLVTPGQITPEQYFGPGTRLTVT.

Many counts were recorded for this clonotype. This rearrangement joins TRBV7-2 to TRBJ2-5; 7 positions match TRBD2. CDR3 size: 13 residues. CDR1 is SGHTA and CDR2 is FQGNSA in the germline V gene. V was pared by 5 bases and J by 4 bases, with 4 bases of the junction left unmatched. This CDR3 reads CASSGRAGETQYF. CDR3 nucleotide sequence: TGTGCCAGCAGCGGGAGGGCAGGAGAGACCCAGTACTTC.

The rearrangement uses TRBV5-1 and TRBJ2-7, with D possibly being TRBD2 (5 bases). V was trimmed by 4 bases and J by 2 bases, leaving 16 bases between them. The CDR3 spans 15 residues. CDR1 is SGHRS and CDR2 is YFSETQ in the germline V gene. CDR3 residues: CASSTNSGRTYEQYF. CDR3 nucleotide sequence: TGCGCCAGCAGCACCAACAGCGGCCGAACCTACGAGCAGTACTTC.

This clonotype was observed a handful of times. DNA for the CDR3: TGTGCCAGCAGCTTATGGATACGGGGGGGCGAGGAAGAGACCCAGTACTTC. It is translated as CASSLWIRGGEEETQYF. The genes are TRBV7-8 and TRBJ2-5; TRBD2 matches 8 bases. From germline, CDR1 is SGHVS and CDR2 FQNEAQ. The CDR3 spans 17 residues. The trim removed 2 bases at V and 3 bases at J, leaving 11 bases unmatched.

This clonotype appeared a few times. This sequence joins TRBV6-5 and TRBJ2-5; D is perhaps TRBD2 (6 bases). Germline values: CDR1 MNHEY, CDR2 SVGAGI. Trimming took off 6 bases at V and 4 bases at J, with 21 bases between the two ends. The CDR3 runs to 16 residues. The CDR3 reads CASSPLLREVGETQYF. CDR3 nucleotide sequence: TGTGCCAGCAGCCCGCTACTTAGGGAGGTTGGAGAGACCCAGTACTTC.

The V gene is TRBV6-5, the J gene TRBJ2-7; TRBD2 aligns across 9 bases. J lost 4 bases, V lost 8 bases, and 6 bases had no gene match. CDR3 length: 13 amino acids. Per germline, CDR1 MNHEY and CDR2 SVGAGI. This chain's CDR3 is CASGREGPYEQYF. CDR3 in DNA: TGTGCCAGCGGGCGGGAGGGCCCGTACGAGCAGTACTTC.

This clonotype was seen a few times. J is TRBJ2-7 and V is TRBV27; a weak D match, TRBD1 (5 bases). Germline lookup yields CDR1 MNHEY and CDR2 SMNVEV (reference sequence). The CDR3 has 13 amino acids. V was shortened by 4 bases and J by 3 bases, with 10 bases between the two germline ends. The CDR3 coding sequence is TGTGCCAGCAGTTACTCTCAGGGCTACGAGCAGTACTTC. Translation: CASSYSQGYEQYF.

As concerns this clonotype: One end of the junction does not line up with germline, which may come from a read error. This chain joins TRBV7-4 and TRBJ2-2, with TRBD1 as a possible D gene (6 bases). The germline V gene has CDR1 SGHVT and CDR2 SQSDAQ. This CDR3 region has 14 residues. This CDR3 reads CASSHAGDTGELFF. The CDR3 nucleotides are TGTGCCAGCAGCCACGCCGGGGACACCGGAGAGCTGTTTTTT. The whole variable domain, filled in from reference TRBV7-4 and TRBJ2-2, reads GAGVSQSPRYKVAKRGRDVALRCDSISGHVTLYWYRQTLGQGSEVLTYSQSDAQRDKSGRPSGRFSAERPERSVSTLKIQRTEQGDSAVYLCASSHAGDTGELFFGEGSRLTVL.

This clonotype has only a few counts. The rearrangement joins TRBV28 to TRBJ2-7; D uncertain. This CDR3 contains 13 residues. Per the germline V gene, CDR1 is MDHEN and CDR2 is SYDVKM. V was clipped by 2 bases and J by 5 bases, with 10 bases between them. As DNA, the CDR3 is TGTGCCAGCAGTTTAAAATTGTTCCACGAGCAGTACTTC. Its protein is CASSLKLFHEQYF. Based on the CDR3 plus reference TRBV28 and TRBJ2-7, the full variable domain is DVKVTQSSRYLVKRTGEKVFLECVQDMDHENMFWYRQDPGLGLRLIYFSYDVKMKEKGDIPEGYSVSREKKERFSLILESASTNQTSMYLCASSLKLFHEQYFGPGTRLTVT.

On this clonotype itself: This sequence may be a read error, since a much larger clone differs from it by one base. CDR3 nucleotide sequence: TGTGCCAGCAGCCATCCAAAATCCCTGACAGCCCCCTCCTACGAGCAGTACGTC. Its translation: CASSHPKSLTAPSYEQYV. The V and J genes are TRBV7-2 and TRBJ2-7, with D tentatively TRBD1 (5 bases). The V gene's germline CDR1 is SGHTA and CDR2 FQGNSA. The CDR3 sequence is 18 residues long. Trimming shortened V by 5 bases and J by 0 bases, and 23 bases separated the two germline ends.

This chain uses TRBV27 with TRBJ2-1; 9 positions match TRBD1. With V trimmed by 5 bases and J by 3 bases, 5 bases remained unmatched. Germline CDR1 and CDR2: MNHEY and SMNVEV (reference sequence). The CDR3 contains 15 residues. Here the CDR3 DNA reads TGTGCCAGCAGTGAAACGGGACAGGGCTACAATGAGCAGTTCTTC. Protein product: CASSETGQGYNEQFF.

This clonotype was counted between two and nine times. The chain recombines TRBV7-6 with TRBJ2-7, with 9 bases fitting TRBD2. CDR3 size: 14 residues. The V gene's germline CDR1 is SGHVS and CDR2 FNYEAQ. V trimming: 3 bases; J trimming: 7 bases; junction bases outside the gene matches: 7. CDR3 DNA sequence: TGTGCCAGCAGCTTGGGCGGGGGGGCTTTGGAGCAGTACTTC. It specifies CASSLGGGALEQYF.

The V call is TRBV27, the J call TRBJ2-1; 9 bases map to TRBD1. The germline V gene encodes CDR1 MNHEY and CDR2 SMNVEV (reference sequence). J gave up 7 bases and V 5 bases, and 6 bases lay outside the gene matches. The CDR3 runs to 14 residues. The chain's CDR3 is CASSTGTGINEQFF. In nucleotides, the CDR3 is TGTGCCAGCAGTACCGGGACAGGGATAAATGAGCAGTTCTTC.

This clonotype came up a few times. The gene calls are TRBV7-2 and TRBJ2-7; weak D call: TRBD1 (6 bases). CDR3 length: 12 amino acids. Germline assignment: CDR1 SGHTA and CDR2 FQGNSA. V lost 6 bases to trimming and J lost 2 bases, with 8 bases between them. The CDR3 bases are TGTGCCAGCAGACAGGGTCCCTACGAGCAGTACTTC. This codes for CASRQGPYEQYF.

Here the CDR3 DNA reads TGCAGCGTTGAAGGGGATATGGACAGATTAAGCGGGAGATCACAGTTCTTC. This encodes CSVEGDMDRLSGRSQFF. The J gene is TRBJ2-1, the V gene TRBV29-1, with 8 bases aligning to TRBD2. Germline values: CDR1 SQVTM, CDR2 ANQGSEA. V gave up 1 base and J gave up 13 bases; unmatched junction bases: 21. The CDR3 covers 17 residues.

This clonotype has a handful of counts. The gene calls are TRBV28 and TRBJ1-1; 7 bases align to TRBD1. Germline lookup yields CDR1 MDHEN and CDR2 SYDVKM. V gave up 6 bases and J gave up 3 bases; unmatched junction bases: 10. The CDR3 extends over 15 amino acids. The CDR3 is CASSASPGQYTEAFF. In DNA, the CDR3 is TGTGCCAGCAGCGCTTCCCCGGGACAGTACACTGAAGCTTTCTTT.

This clonotype was seen a handful of times. The chain recombines TRBV6-1 with TRBJ2-7; D perhaps matches TRBD1 (5 bases). Germline V CDR1 and CDR2: MNHNS, SASEGT. Trimming pared 7 bases from V and 2 bases from J, leaving 18 bases between. This CDR3 spans 15 amino acids. The CDR3 here is CASTPGQGFTYEQYF. CDR3 coding DNA: TGTGCCAGCACCCCCGGGCAGGGCTTTACCTACGAGCAGTACTTC.

This sequence joins TRBV11-2 and TRBJ2-5; 7 positions match TRBD2. In germline, CDR1 is SGHAT, CDR2 FQNNGV. The CDR3 extends over 14 amino acids. V gave up 5 bases and J gave up 5 bases; unmatched junction bases: 8. The CDR3 region is CASSRGSGTETQYF. As DNA, the CDR3 is TGTGCCAGCAGCCGCGGGAGCGGGACGGAGACCCAGTACTTC.

The V and J genes are TRBV19 and TRBJ2-7; D tentatively fits TRBD1 or TRBD2 (5 bases each). CDR1 and CDR2 (germline): LNHDA, SQIVND (reference sequence). Trimming removed 3 bases at V and 1 base at J, with 10 bases between. This CDR3 is 14 amino acids long. CDR3 loop: CASSMGVSSYEQYF. The CDR3 nucleotides read TGTGCCAGTAGTATGGGGGTATCGTCCTACGAGCAGTACTTC.

The rearrangement uses TRBV7-6 and TRBJ2-7; D gene uncertain. Germline CDR1 is SGHVS and CDR2 is FNYEAQ. Trimming shortened V by 4 bases and J by 1 base, and 11 bases separated the two germline ends. This CDR3 has 14 residues. The CDR3 DNA is TGTGCCAGCAGCTCCAGGTCAGGTTCCTACGAGCAGTACTTC. It is translated as CASSSRSGSYEQYF.